Shown below are 18 T cell receptor beta chains from a single sample sequenced in a study of blood T cell repertoires in COVID-19. TCRdb's copy holds only in-frame clones and misses some; the assay was immunoSEQ multiplex PCR. The sample holds about 200,000 clones, roughly 80% seen once. The specimen sequenced was peripheral blood. The origin of the receptors is a woman between 65 and 79 years old with acute or convalescent COVID-19.

This CDR3 is CAWSVRTSGGQETQYF. The CDR3 DNA reads TGTGCCTGGAGTGTAAGGACTAGCGGGGGACAAGAGACCCAGTACTTC. J is TRBJ2-5 and V is TRBV30, with 13 bases that match TRBD2. The CDR3 covers 16 residues. The germline CDR1 and CDR2 sequences are GTSNPN and SVGIG (reference sequence). J gave up 2 bases and V 0 bases, and 3 bases lay outside the gene matches.

This clone is a singleton in its sample. The chain recombines TRBV30 with TRBJ2-7; TRBD1 matches 12 bases. V shed 2 bases and J 6 bases; nucleotides not matched to a gene: 5. CDR1 is GTSNPN, CDR2 SVGIG, per germline (reference sequence). CDR3 length equals 14 residues. The CDR3 region has the DNA TGTGCCTGGAGTCCCGGGACAGGGGGCTTCGAGCAGTACTTC. Residues: CAWSPGTGGFEQYF.

This clone appeared once. The V and J genes are TRBV29-1 and TRBJ2-1; 10 nucleotides match TRBD2. V gave up 5 bases and J gave up 6 bases; unmatched junction bases: 10. This CDR3 has 15 residues. Germline assignment: CDR1 SQVTM and CDR2 ANQGSEA. CDR3: CSVSSGRALGNEQFF. CDR3 sequence (DNA): TGCAGCGTTTCGAGCGGGAGGGCCCTCGGCAATGAGCAGTTCTTC.

The chain has TRBV5-1 and TRBJ2-2; no reliable D call. Trimming took off 4 bases at V and 7 bases at J, with 17 bases between the two ends. CDR3 length: 15 amino acids. In germline, CDR1 is SGHRS, CDR2 YFSETQ. The CDR3 DNA is TGCGCCAGCAGCCCTCTCGACAACCTGGGCGGGGAGCTGTTTTTT. Encoded protein: CASSPLDNLGGELFF. Variable domain in full (rest from reference TRBV5-1 and TRBJ2-2): KAGVTQTPRYLIKTRGQQVTLSCSPISGHRSVSWYQQTPGQGLQFLFEYFSETQRNKGNFPGRFSGRQFSNSRSEMNVSTLELGDSALYLCASSPLDNLGGELFFGEGSRLTVL.

V is TRBV2 and J is TRBJ2-4; a possible D gene is TRBD1 (6 bases). Germline values: CDR1 SNHLY, CDR2 FYNNEI. The length of the CDR3 is 14 residues. V was cut by 6 bases and J by 8 bases, with 17 bases left in between. The CDR3 region is CASSASWGRDIQYF. In nucleotides, the CDR3 is TGTGCCAGCAGCGCTTCCTGGGGGCGGGACATTCAGTACTTC.

The chain recombines TRBV15 with TRBJ1-5, with D unclear. The CDR3 spans 15 residues. Per germline, CDR1 LNHNV and CDR2 YYDKDF (reference sequence). Trimming took off 7 bases at V and 0 bases at J, with 13 bases between the two ends. The CDR3 DNA is TGTGCCACCACGGAGACTTTTTATAGCAATCAGCCCCAGCATTTT. Its protein is CATTETFYSNQPQHF.

V gene TRBV27 combines with J gene TRBJ2-2, with D hard to call. Between the trimmed V and J ends, which lost 5 bases and 3 bases, there was a span of 10 bases. Germline V CDR1 and CDR2: MNHEY, SMNVEV (reference sequence). The CDR3 is 14 residues long. The CDR3 region is CASSIRQYTGELFF. CDR3 DNA sequence: TGTGCCAGCAGTATTCGACAATACACCGGGGAGCTGTTTTTT.

The chain employs TRBV6-6 and TRBJ2-7; 9 bases align to TRBD2. The CDR3 has 14 residues. Germline V gene data show CDR1 as MNHNY and CDR2 as SVGAGI (reference sequence). Germline trimming cut 5 bases from V and 5 bases from J; bases unmatched to any gene: 7. DNA of the CDR3: TGTGCCAGCAGTCAGTGGTCTAGCGGGAACGAGCAGTACTTC. Amino acid sequence: CASSQWSSGNEQYF.

This clone was detected a few times. V is TRBV7-9 and J is TRBJ2-7; D might be TRBD2 (6 bases). This CDR3 spans 13 amino acids. V was clipped by 4 bases and J by 2 bases, with 9 bases between them. Germline assignment: CDR1 SEHNR and CDR2 FQNEAQ (reference sequence). The CDR3 here is CASSSGGTYEQYF. CDR3 sequence (DNA): TGTGCCAGCAGCTCCGGCGGGACCTACGAGCAGTACTTC.

J is TRBJ2-7 and V is TRBV27; possible D gene TRBD2, 5 bases. From germline, CDR1 is MNHEY and CDR2 SMNVEV (reference sequence). V dropped 3 bases and J dropped 7 bases, with 19 bases sitting between them. The CDR3 is 15 residues long. This CDR3 is CASSFFPPGLWEQYF. CDR3 bases: TGTGCCAGCAGTTTCTTTCCGCCGGGGTTATGGGAGCAGTACTTC.

The chain combines TRBV5-4 with TRBJ2-2, with 7 bases that match TRBD1. V lost 6 bases, J lost 0 bases, and 5 bases stayed unmatched. CDR3 length equals 15 residues. CDR1 SGHNT and CDR2 YYREEE come from the germline V gene (reference sequence). The CDR3, as DNA: TGTGCCAGCACCCCCGACAGGGCGAACACCGGGGAGCTGTTTTTT. Its protein is CASTPDRANTGELFF.

In its sample, this clone was seen once. The rearrangement uses TRBV19 and TRBJ1-5; weak D call: TRBD1 (5 bases). Trimming took 3 bases from V and 2 from J, leaving 20 bases between them. In germline, CDR1 is LNHDA, CDR2 SQIVND (reference sequence). The length of the CDR3 is 18 residues. The CDR3 DNA is TGTGCCAGTAGTATCGTCGGTAAGGGGAAGTTTGGCAATCAGCCCCAGCATTTT. Encoded protein: CASSIVGKGKFGNQPQHF. The entire variable domain, with the rest obtained from reference TRBV19 and TRBJ1-5, is as follows: DGGITQSPKYLFRKEGQNVTLSCEQNLNHDAMYWYRQDPGQGLRLIYYSQIVNDFQKGDIAEGYSVSREKKESFPLTVTSAQKNPTAFYLCASSIVGKGKFGNQPQHFGDGTRLSIL.

This clone has ten or more counts. V and J are TRBV4-1 and TRBJ2-1, with 8 bases that match TRBD2. The ends lost 1 base at V and 7 bases at J; junction bases unmatched: 6. Germline V gives CDR1 MGHRA, CDR2 YSYEKL. CDR3 length: 15 amino acids. CDR3 in DNA: TGCGCCAGCAGCCAAGGGGTCGGGAGGGCGAATGAGCAGTTCTTC. Translating it yields CASSQGVGRANEQFF.

This chain uses TRBV2 with TRBJ1-2; tentatively, D is TRBD1 (6 bases). This CDR3 contains 14 residues. Per the germline V gene, CDR1 is SNHLY and CDR2 is FYNNEI. Trimming shortened V by 4 bases and J by 8 bases, and 17 bases separated the two germline ends. CDR3 region: CASSGTGFGEGYTF. The CDR3 DNA follows: TGTGCCAGCAGTGGAACAGGGTTCGGTGAGGGCTACACCTTC.

V and J are TRBV2 and TRBJ1-3; TRBD1 matches at 7 bases. CDR1 is SNHLY, CDR2 FYNNEI, per germline. CDR3 size: 17 residues. V lost 2 bases and J lost 7; bases outside the gene matches: 14. The CDR3 DNA sequence: TGTGCCAGCAGTGAATCCGGGACAGCCCTTTCGGAGAACACCATATATTTT. Amino acid sequence: CASSESGTALSENTIYF.

The chain couples TRBV18 to TRBJ2-1; a possible D gene is TRBD1 (6 bases). V gave up 3 bases and J gave up 0 bases, with 9 bases separating them. Germline V gene lookup returns CDR1 KGHSH and CDR2 LQKENI. This CDR3 has 15 residues. The CDR3 DNA is TGTGCCAGCTCACCGGGACAAAGCTCCTACAATGAGCAGTTCTTC. This translates into CASSPGQSSYNEQFF. The entire variable domain, with the rest obtained from reference TRBV18 and TRBJ2-1, is as follows: NAGVMQNPRHLVRRRGQEARLRCSPMKGHSHVYWYRQLPEEGLKFMVYLQKENIIDESGMPKERFSAEFPKEGPSILRIQQVVRGDSAAYFCASSPGQSSYNEQFFGPGTRLTVL.

This clone was detected a few times. This chain joins TRBV15 and TRBJ2-5, with a tentative D call TRBD2 (6 bases). The CDR3 spans 15 residues. CDR1 LNHNV and CDR2 YYDKDF come from the germline V gene (reference sequence). The V gene lost 2 bases and the J gene lost 3 bases, with 13 bases spanning the gap. This chain's CDR3 is CATSRSPGVKETQYF. DNA of the CDR3: TGTGCCACCAGCAGATCGCCGGGAGTAAAAGAGACCCAGTACTTC. The complete variable domain, with remaining parts taken from reference TRBV15 and TRBJ2-5, reads DAMVIQNPRYQVTQFGKPVTLSCSQTLNHNVMYWYQQKSSQAPKLLFHYYDKDFNNEADTPDNFQSRRPNTSFCFLDIRSPGLGDTAMYLCATSRSPGVKETQYFGPGTRLLVL.

The rearrangement joins TRBV6-5 to TRBJ1-6; D remains ambiguous. Trimming stripped 0 bases from V and 5 bases from J, with 11 bases between. CDR3 length: 16 residues. Germline-derived CDR1 and CDR2 are MNHEY and SVGAGI. The CDR3 region has the DNA TGTGCCAGCAGTTACTCGTTGGCAACCAATAATTCACCCCTCCACTTT. This sequence encodes CASSYSLATNNSPLHF.